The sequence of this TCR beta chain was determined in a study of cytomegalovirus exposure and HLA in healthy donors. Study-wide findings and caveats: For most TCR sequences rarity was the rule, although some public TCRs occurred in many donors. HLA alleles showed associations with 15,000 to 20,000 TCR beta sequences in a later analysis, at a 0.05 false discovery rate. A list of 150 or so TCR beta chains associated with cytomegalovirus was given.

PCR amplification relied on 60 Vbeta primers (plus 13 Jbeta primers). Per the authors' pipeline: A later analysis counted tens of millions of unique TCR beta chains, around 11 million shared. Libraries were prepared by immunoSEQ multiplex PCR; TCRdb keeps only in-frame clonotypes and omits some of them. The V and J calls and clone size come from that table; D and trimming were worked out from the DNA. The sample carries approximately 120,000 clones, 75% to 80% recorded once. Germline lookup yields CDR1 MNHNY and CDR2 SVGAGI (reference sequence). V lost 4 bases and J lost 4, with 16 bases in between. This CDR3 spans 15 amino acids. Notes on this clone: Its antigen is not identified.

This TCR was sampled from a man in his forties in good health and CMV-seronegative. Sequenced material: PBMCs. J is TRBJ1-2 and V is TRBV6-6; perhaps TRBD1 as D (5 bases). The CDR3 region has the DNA TGTGCCAGCAGTTCAGGACGTGGCGGGGGCTATGGCTACACCTTC. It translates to CASSSGRGGGYGYTF.